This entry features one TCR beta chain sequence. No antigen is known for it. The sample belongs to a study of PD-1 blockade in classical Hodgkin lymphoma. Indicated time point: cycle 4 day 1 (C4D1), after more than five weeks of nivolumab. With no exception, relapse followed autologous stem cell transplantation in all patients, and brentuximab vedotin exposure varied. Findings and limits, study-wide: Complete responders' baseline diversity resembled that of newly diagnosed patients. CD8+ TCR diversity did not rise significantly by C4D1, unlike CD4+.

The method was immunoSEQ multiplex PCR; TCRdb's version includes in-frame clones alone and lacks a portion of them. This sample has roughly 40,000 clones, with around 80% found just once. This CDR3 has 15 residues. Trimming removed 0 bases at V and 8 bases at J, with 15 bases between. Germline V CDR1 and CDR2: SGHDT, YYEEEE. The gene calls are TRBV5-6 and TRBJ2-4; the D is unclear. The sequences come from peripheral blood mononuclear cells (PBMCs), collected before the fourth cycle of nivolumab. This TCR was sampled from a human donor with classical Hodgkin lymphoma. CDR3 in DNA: TGTGCCAGCAGCTTGGATATCGCTACCCCGGACATTCAGTACTTC. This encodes CASSLDIATPDIQYF.